The rows below give T cell receptor beta chains drawn from one sample of a study of T cell responses to AZD1222 COVID-19 vaccine. Libraries were prepared by immunoSEQ multiplex PCR; TCRdb keeps only in-frame clonotypes and omits some of them. The sample consists of about 150,000 clones, roughly nine tenths of them appearing once. Sequencing used peripheral blood, obtained on day 0 of MenACWY control vaccination. Receptors originate from an adult in good health. The CDR3 runs from the conserved cysteine through the conserved F or W. A D gene is named only where the DNA matches it firmly. Clone size is given for some rows only: seen once, a few or many times, or a class if the clone is expanded.

NA	TRBJ1-5	once	TRBV12-5	CASGLREPQHF	TGTGCTAGTGGTTTGCGGGAGCCCCAGCATTTT
NA	TRBJ1-6	NA	TRBV27	CASSPSDLGSLLGNSPLHF	TGTGCCAGCAGTCCATCCGATTTGGGCAGTCTTCTGGGTAACTCACCCCTCCACTTT
NA	TRBJ1-1	few	TRBV12-3/TRBV12-4	CASSLGENTEAFF	TGTGCCAGCAGTTTAGGAGAGAACACTGAAGCTTTCTTT
TRBD1	TRBJ1-1	NA	TRBV28	CASSVQGEGDTEAFF	TGTGCCAGCAGTGTCCAGGGGGAAGGGGACACTGAAGCTTTCTTT
NA	TRBJ1-5	NA	TRBV19	CASPGIYQPQHF	TGTGCCAGTCCCGGGATCTATCAGCCCCAGCATTTT
NA	TRBJ1-4	NA	TRBV28	CASTQRSQPNEKLFF	TGTGCCAGCACGCAGCGGTCACAGCCTAATGAAAAACTGTTTTTT
NA	TRBJ2-2	NA	TRBV28	CASSLNPAGELFF	TGTGCCAGCAGTTTAAACCCGGCCGGGGAGCTGTTTTTT
NA	TRBJ1-1	NA	TRBV7-2	CASSLVGWGGKAFF	TGTGCCAGCAGCTTAGTGGGGTGGGGAGGGAAAGCTTTCTTT
NA	TRBJ1-2	NA	TRBV4-1	CASSQLLVNYGYTF	TGCGCCAGCAGCCAATTGCTCGTCAACTATGGCTACACCTTC
NA	TRBJ1-2	NA	TRBV30	CAWNPGVGYTF	TGTGCCTGGAACCCGGGGGTGGGCTACACCTTC
TRBD1	TRBJ1-5	NA	TRBV6-5	CASSSGGGSNQPQHF	TGTGCCAGCAGTTCAGGGGGCGGGAGCAATCAGCCCCAGCATTTT
NA	TRBJ1-1	NA	TRBV28	CASSPRGGGTEAFF	TGTGCCAGCAGTCCCCGGGGGGGCGGCACTGAAGCTTTCTTT
NA	TRBJ2-2	NA	TRBV11-3	CASSLGAGELFF	TGTGCCAGCAGCTTAGGGGCCGGGGAGCTGTTTTTT
NA	TRBJ2-3	NA	TRBV6-1	CASTETRSTDTQYF	TGTGCCAGCACTGAAACTAGAAGCACAGATACGCAGTATTTT
NA	TRBJ1-5	NA	TRBV6-1	CASSELEAQHF	TGTGCCAGCAGTGAATTAGAGGCCCAGCATTTT
TRBD1	TRBJ1-5	NA	TRBV19	CASSTRTGTQPQHF	TGTGCCAGTAGTACCCGGACAGGGACTCAGCCCCAGCATTTT
NA	TRBJ1-6	NA	TRBV29-1	CSVEAGTGNSPLHF	TGCAGCGTAGAAGCCGGGACGGGGAATTCACCCCTCCACTTT
TRBD1	TRBJ2-2	once	TRBV11-2	CASSLEVGGVAGELFF	TGTGCCAGCAGCTTAGAAGTAGGGGGCGTCGCCGGGGAGCTGTTTTTT
NA	TRBJ2-1	NA	TRBV10-2	CASSKVNLGGDEQFF	TGCGCCAGCAGTAAAGTGAACCTGGGGGGCGATGAGCAGTTCTTC
TRBD1	TRBJ1-4	NA	TRBV18	CASSSNPTGGNEKLFF	TGTGCCAGCTCATCAAATCCCACAGGGGGTAACGAAAAACTGTTTTTT
NA	TRBJ1-1	NA	TRBV19	CASSSRDRTEAFF	TGTGCCAGTAGTTCCAGGGATCGCACTGAAGCTTTCTTT
TRBD1	TRBJ1-4	NA	TRBV15	CATSSLGQGREKLFF	TGTGCCACCAGCAGCCTGGGACAGGGAAGAGAAAAACTGTTTTTT
NA	TRBJ1-2	NA	TRBV29-1	CSVEEWGDRLSGYGYTF	TGCAGCGTTGAAGAATGGGGGGATAGGCTGTCGGGGTATGGCTACACCTTC
NA	TRBJ1-4	NA	TRBV2	CASSDPLWNEKLFF	TGTGCCAGCAGTGACCCTTTATGGAATGAAAAACTGTTTTTT
TRBD2	TRBJ2-5	few	TRBV24-1	CATSGFGGLQETQYF	TGTGCCACCAGTGGGTTCGGGGGGTTGCAAGAGACCCAGTACTTC
NA	TRBJ2-3	NA	TRBV6-2/TRBV6-3	CASSTGLARSTDTQYF	TGTGCCAGCAGTACGGGCCTGGCGAGAAGCACAGATACGCAGTATTTT
NA	TRBJ1-2	NA	TRBV23-1	CASSQSKGRPTDYGYTF	TGCGCCAGCAGTCAATCGAAGGGCAGACCAACGGACTATGGCTACACCTTC
NA	TRBJ2-1	NA	TRBV24-1	CATSDIRESYNEQFF	TGTGCCACCAGTGACATCAGGGAGTCCTACAATGAGCAGTTCTTC
NA	TRBJ1-3	NA	TRBV15	CATSRDGTSHSGNTIYF	TGTGCCACCAGCAGAGATGGGACCAGTCACTCTGGAAACACCATATATTTT
NA	TRBJ1-1	NA	TRBV7-9	CASSPRTEAFF	TGTGCCAGCAGCCCGAGGACTGAAGCTTTCTTT
TRBD1	TRBJ1-3	NA	TRBV18	CASSPDRGNTIYF	TGTGCCAGCTCACCAGACAGGGGGAACACCATATATTTT
TRBD2	TRBJ2-3	NA	TRBV6-2/TRBV6-3	CASSYFGLAGPPPDTQYF	TGTGCCAGCAGTTACTTCGGACTAGCGGGCCCCCCCCCAGATACGCAGTATTTT
NA	TRBJ2-2	NA	TRBV12-5	CASGLVRDGLTNTGELFF	TGTGCTAGTGGTTTGGTAAGGGACGGACTTACGAACACCGGGGAGCTGTTTTTT
NA	TRBJ2-2	NA	TRBV5-1	CASSSTGSDTGELFF	TGCGCCAGCAGCTCTACAGGGTCGGACACCGGGGAGCTGTTTTTT
NA	TRBJ1-2	NA	TRBV25-1	CASTGLSGGGYTF	TGTGCCAGCACCGGGCTTTCTGGGGGTGGCTACACCTTC
NA	TRBJ1-1	NA	TRBV19	CASSQYRRGNTEAFF	TGTGCCAGTAGTCAATACCGCAGGGGGAACACTGAAGCTTTCTTT
NA	TRBJ2-1	NA	TRBV5-1	CASSLVTGNIPNEQFF	TGCGCCAGCAGCTTGGTTACAGGGAATATTCCAAATGAGCAGTTCTTC